The following is a T cell receptor (beta chain) sequence with its context. Libraries were prepared by immunoSEQ multiplex PCR; TCRdb keeps only in-frame clonotypes and omits some of them. This table holds 150,000 to 200,000 clones, around 87% found once. Seattle participants joined during active infection and were tracked over time. V shed 2 bases and J shed 4 bases, with 9 bases lying between them. Germline CDR1 and CDR2: SNHLY and FYNNEI. This CDR3 comprises 14 residues. This sample was included in a study of blood T cell repertoires in COVID-19. Turning to the study itself: Spain, Italy and the United States supplied samples that represented acute and convalescent COVID-19.

Sequencing was done on a sample of peripheral blood. The V and J genes are TRBV2 and TRBJ1-3, with D possibly matching TRBD1 (6 bases). The origin of this receptor is a woman in her 70s with COVID-19, enrolled during active disease. CDR3 nucleotide sequence: TGTGCCAGCAGTGAATACAGGGAGGGAAACACCATATATTTT. It yields the protein CASSEYREGNTIYF.